This TCR beta chain is drawn from a study of regulatory dendritic cells for organ transplantation. Libraries were prepared by immunoSEQ multiplex PCR; TCRdb keeps only in-frame clonotypes and omits some of them. Among around 30,000 clones listed, roughly 85% were seen once. A few counts support this clone. The V and J ends lost 4 bases and 11 bases respectively, with 20 bases between them. Per the germline V gene, CDR1 is SQVTM and CDR2 is ANQGSEA. This CDR3 contains 13 residues. The chain links TRBV29-1 to TRBJ1-1, with a tentative D call TRBD1 (6 bases). Sequencing was performed on memory CD4+ T cells from blood. The subset was: CD45RO+ memory T cells. This sequence was found in a human donor in good health. The CDR3 coding sequence is TGCAGCGTTGGTAGCAGGGGAACACTGAATGCTTTCTTT. It encodes CSVGSRGTLNAFF.